These T cell receptor beta chains were read from a single sample in a study of vaccination and CD4 T cells after COVID-19. Which antigens these TCRs recognize remains unknown. TCRdb reprocessed the PCR reads with MiXCR, giving one entry per CDR3 protein. The profile shows approximately 17,000 distinct CDR3 sequences, around 40% of them singletons. Sequenced: CD4+ T cells from blood, cultured in vitro. Every receptor here comes from a human donor who had recovered from COVID-19. The CDR3 runs from the conserved cysteine through the conserved F or W. Fields, in order: V gene, CDR3 length, clone size, J gene, D gene, CDR3 protein, CDR3 DNA. The D gene is left open where the match is weak. Clone size is shown for a subset of rows, as once, few, many or a class of expanded clone.

v_call: TRBV23-1; cdr3_length: 11; clone_size: few; j_call: TRBJ1-2; d_call: .; cdr3_aa: CAGGDGKGYTF; cdr3_nt: TGCGCCGGGGGGGACGGGAAAGGCTACACCTTC
v_call: TRBV9; cdr3_length: 14; clone_size: .; j_call: TRBJ2-7; d_call: TRBD2; cdr3_aa: CASSATSGTYEQYF; cdr3_nt: TGTGCCAGCAGCGCAACTAGCGGGACATACGAGCAGTACTTC
v_call: TRBV6-4; cdr3_length: 17; clone_size: few; j_call: TRBJ2-1; d_call: TRBD2; cdr3_aa: CASSGNVSGSSYNEQFF; cdr3_nt: TGTGCCAGCAGTGGGAACGTTAGCGGGAGCTCCTACAATGAGCAGTTCTTC
v_call: TRBV2; cdr3_length: 13; clone_size: .; j_call: TRBJ1-1; d_call: .; cdr3_aa: CASILRGTTEAFF; cdr3_nt: TGTGCCAGCATCCTCCGCGGGACCACTGAAGCTTTCTTT
v_call: TRBV6-1; cdr3_length: 12; clone_size: .; j_call: TRBJ1-1; d_call: .; cdr3_aa: CASSPPDTEAFF; cdr3_nt: TGTGCCAGCAGCCCCCCGGACACTGAAGCTTTCTTT
v_call: TRBV28; cdr3_length: 16; clone_size: .; j_call: TRBJ2-5; d_call: TRBD1; cdr3_aa: CASSPRQGKGQETQYF; cdr3_nt: TGTGCCAGCAGTCCCCGACAGGGAAAGGGGCAAGAGACCCAGTACTTC
v_call: TRBV6-2/TRBV6-3; cdr3_length: 13; clone_size: once; j_call: TRBJ2-5; d_call: .; cdr3_aa: CASSYAGGATQYF; cdr3_nt: TGTGCCAGCAGTTACGCCGGCGGGGCGACCCAGTACTTC
v_call: TRBV20-1; cdr3_length: 15; clone_size: few; j_call: TRBJ2-2; d_call: .; cdr3_aa: CSAQEQGGGTGELFF; cdr3_nt: TGCAGTGCCCAAGAGCAGGGCGGTGGCACCGGGGAGCTGTTTTTT
v_call: TRBV24-1; cdr3_length: 16; clone_size: few; j_call: TRBJ1-2; d_call: .; cdr3_aa: CATSDPARTGIYGYTF; cdr3_nt: TGTGCCACCAGTGATCCCGCCCGGACGGGAATTTATGGCTACACCTTC
v_call: TRBV25-1; cdr3_length: 15; clone_size: .; j_call: TRBJ2-5; d_call: TRBD1; cdr3_aa: CASIGTGKIQETQYF; cdr3_nt: TGTGCCAGCATTGGGACAGGGAAAATTCAAGAGACCCAGTACTTC
v_call: TRBV20-1; cdr3_length: 14; clone_size: .; j_call: TRBJ2-7; d_call: TRBD2; cdr3_aa: CSARALAGAYEQYF; cdr3_nt: TGCAGTGCTAGAGCTCTAGCGGGAGCCTACGAGCAGTACTTC
v_call: TRBV7-8; cdr3_length: 11; clone_size: .; j_call: TRBJ2-7; d_call: .; cdr3_aa: CASSGRDEQYF; cdr3_nt: TGTGCCAGCAGCGGCAGGGATGAGCAGTACTTC
v_call: TRBV6-1; cdr3_length: 13; clone_size: few; j_call: TRBJ2-5; d_call: .; cdr3_aa: CASSLGSQETQYF; cdr3_nt: TGTGCCAGCAGCCTCGGGAGCCAAGAGACCCAGTACTTC
v_call: TRBV7-2; cdr3_length: 14; clone_size: .; j_call: TRBJ2-7; d_call: .; cdr3_aa: CASTKEAGSYEQYF; cdr3_nt: TGTGCCAGCACTAAGGAGGCGGGATCCTACGAGCAGTACTTC
v_call: TRBV28; cdr3_length: 15; clone_size: .; j_call: TRBJ2-5; d_call: .; cdr3_aa: CASSPSGQGQETQYF; cdr3_nt: TGTGCCAGCAGTCCATCGGGGCAGGGACAAGAGACCCAGTACTTC
v_call: TRBV7-9; cdr3_length: 13; clone_size: .; j_call: TRBJ2-7; d_call: .; cdr3_aa: CASSLGSLGEQYF; cdr3_nt: TGTGCCAGCAGCTTAGGGAGCCTGGGGGAGCAGTACTTC